Given below is one TCR beta chain in context. Its antigen target is currently unknown. The sample holds no much larger clone one base away, and base qualities are not on file. This specimen comes from a study of B cell selection in AIRE deficiency (dated by TCRdb to between 2017 and 2020). A note on the overall study: Researchers compared TCRbeta repertoires of sorted blood CD4+ conventional T cells and regulatory T cells in AIRE-deficient patients with those in healthy controls. The TCR-sequenced cohort comprised about five AIRE-deficient APECED patients and about five healthy control donors. On the study overall, not on this receptor specifically: Shorter CDR3s were found in shared Treg sequences, reflecting a bias toward rearrangements containing few non-templated nucleotide insertions. In AIRE-deficient patients, Tconv and Treg cells had TCRBV gene usage, CDR3 length and TCR diversity comparable to those in healthy donors. Only TCRbeta chains were sequenced; more than 30% of shared healthy-donor Treg sequences also occurred in healthy Tconv, possibly because of differing TCRalpha chains. Among a few thousand shared Treg TCRbeta sequences, more than 30% were found to be shared only among healthy donors and approximately 9.3% only among patients, suggesting that Treg selection is less efficient in the absence of AIRE. Roughly 30% of the Treg TCRbeta sequences shared among healthy donors were detected in patient Tconv cells, suggesting that Treg-biased clones are diverted into the Tconv compartment.

The immunoSEQ platform was used to sequence the TCRbeta chains. From the authors' description of their analysis: When Treg repertoires were pooled, 55,000 to 65,000 distinct TCRbeta sequences were obtained from patients and roughly 9.9x10^4 from healthy donors. Public Treg TCRbeta sequences were defined as those shared by two or more individuals and were then searched for in Tconv repertoires. Differences between groups were assessed by Mann-Whitney U tests with Bonferroni-Dunn correction in GraphPad Prism 7.03. The immuneACCESS repertoire file appears here via TCRdb, limited to in-frame rearrangements. These files lack a portion of the clones; in checked studies, under half of the deficit traces to unresolved V genes, and the cause of the others is not known. The V and J calls and clone size are taken from that table; D and trimming were inferred from the DNA. The sample profile shows about 26,000 clones; 80% to 95% of them were found once. Around 1.2% of the sample is in the top ten clones.

The CDR3 measures 17 amino acids from cysteine to phenylalanine. Only the CDR3 DNA is retained, 51 bases long and in frame from the first base. From the germline V gene, CDR1 is SGHAT and CDR2 is FQNNGV. The germline ends are 13 bases apart after V is trimmed by 2 bases and J by 0 bases. CD4+CD25hiCD127low/negative cells were sorted as the regulatory T cell population. The control samples were obtained from healthy donors who were not related to the patients. Sorting of Tconv and Treg cells intended for TCRbeta sequencing was performed on a FACSAria flow cytometer. The sorted cells were collected in 5-ml round-bottom polystyrene tubes, and the dry cell pellets were frozen at -80 degrees C prior to sequencing.

The sequence derives from a human donor in good health. Specimen: CD4+CD25+ Tregs sorted from PBMCs. This sequence uses TRBV11-2 and TRBJ2-2, with TRBD2 tentatively as D gene (5 bases match). The CDR3 has the sequence CASSLTAEYSNTGELFF. At the DNA level, the sequence is TGTGCCAGCAGCTTAACAGCGGAGTACTCGAACACCGGGGAGCTGTTTTTT.